The TCR beta chain described here comes from a study of beta chain features in type 1 diabetes. The sequenced template was cDNA made from the entire isolated RNA. Libraries were prepared by immunoSEQ multiplex PCR; TCRdb keeps only in-frame clonotypes and omits some of them. The top ten hold approximately 0.041% of the sample, which has about 350,000 clones, about 19% seen once. V was cut by 3 bases and J by 5 bases, with 9 bases left in between. CDR3 size: 13 residues. The germline CDR1 and CDR2 sequences are SGHTA and FQGNSA. The sequenced material came from naive CD4+ T cells from blood. The clonotype comes from a woman between 18 and 29 years old in good health. This chain connects TRBV7-2 to TRBJ2-3; no firm D call. CDR3 in DNA: TGTGCCAGCAGCTTCCAGGAAGGAGATACGCAGTATTTT. Translated, it gives CASSFQEGDTQYF.